Presented here are 11 T cell receptor beta chains from one specimen sequenced in a study of T cells in Graves' hyperthyroidism and ophthalmopathy. Researchers amplified the TCR beta CDR3 regions from RNA transcripts. The TCR CDR3 was amplified in a first-round RT-PCR using the HTBI primer set. TCRdb used MiXCR to reprocess the multiplex PCR reads, holding one entry per CDR3 protein. The sample carries approximately 300,000 distinct CDR3 sequences, more than 15% recorded once. The material sequenced was blood. The receptors were sampled from a woman between 55 and 75 years old with Graves' ophthalmopathy.

The J gene is TRBJ2-7, the V gene TRBV6-1; no reliable D call. CDR3 size: 14 residues. Trimming took off 4 bases at V and 6 bases at J, with 16 bases between the two ends. Germline V CDR1 and CDR2: MNHNS, SASEGT. CDR3 region: CASSALAAYTEQYF. As DNA, the CDR3 is TGTGCCAGCAGTGCCCTGGCTGCTTACACCGAGCAGTACTTC.

This clonotype was recorded many times. The V gene is TRBV6-2 or TRBV6-3, the J gene TRBJ2-3; 9 bases map to TRBD2. Per the germline V gene, CDR1 is MNHEY and CDR2 is SVGEGT. V trimming: 3 bases; J trimming: 2 bases; junction bases outside the gene matches: 9. The CDR3 length is 17 residues. The CDR3 region has the DNA TGTGCCAGCAGTTATGAGCGGGGGGTTTCGTACACAGATACGCAGTATTTT. The encoded protein is CASSYERGVSYTDTQYF.

This sequence joins TRBV18 and TRBJ1-4; 9 nucleotides agree with TRBD1. The CDR3 totals 15 residues. Germline values: CDR1 KGHSH, CDR2 LQKENI. V lost 4 bases, J lost 5 bases, and 5 bases stayed unmatched. The DNA of the CDR3 is TGTGCCAGCTCACTCCGACAGGGGGTGAATGAAAAACTGTTTTTT. It is translated as CASSLRQGVNEKLFF. The whole variable domain, filled in from reference TRBV18 and TRBJ1-4, reads NAGVMQNPRHLVRRRGQEARLRCSPMKGHSHVYWYRQLPEEGLKFMVYLQKENIIDESGMPKERFSAEFPKEGPSILRIQQVVRGDSAAYFCASSLRQGVNEKLFFGSGTQLSVL.

In its sample, this clonotype was seen many times. V and J are TRBV6-1 and TRBJ2-1; possibly TRBD2 for D (5 bases). CDR1 is MNHNS, CDR2 SASEGT, per germline. The CDR3 runs to 15 residues. The germline V and J ends were trimmed by 5 bases and 0 bases, with 11 bases remaining between them. The CDR3 spells CASSLAYSSYNEQFF. As DNA, the CDR3 is TGTGCCAGCAGTTTAGCGTATAGCTCCTACAATGAGCAGTTCTTC.

The CDR3: CASSQATPAAYEQYF. The CDR3 DNA sequence: TGCGCCAGCAGCCAGGCCACCCCGGCCGCCTACGAGCAGTACTTC. The V gene is TRBV4-3, the J gene TRBJ2-7; D unresolved. Trimming took 3 bases from V and 2 from J, leaving 14 bases between them. CDR3 size: 15 residues. Germline assignment: CDR1 LGHNA and CDR2 YSLEER.

On this clonotype: A single base separates this from a much larger clone, so it may be a read error. The genes are TRBV27 and TRBJ1-2, with D hard to call. Germline V gene data show CDR1 as MNHEY and CDR2 as SMNVEV (reference sequence). The CDR3 loop spans 13 amino acids. The CDR3 sequence: CARIGQEENGHTF. In nucleotides, the CDR3 is TGTGCCAGGATAGGTCAGGAGGAGAATGGCCACACCTTC.

This clonotype was observed at least ten times. V gene TRBV29-1 combines with J gene TRBJ1-5; D is unresolved. V was clipped by 4 bases and J by 6 bases, with 7 bases between them. The CDR3 has 11 amino acids. Germline V lookup: CDR1 SQVTM, CDR2 ANQGSEA. CDR3 in amino acids: CSVGEGQPQHF. CDR3 DNA sequence: TGCAGCGTTGGTGAGGGTCAGCCCCAGCATTTT.

This clonotype was seen at least ten times. The chain carries TRBV27 and TRBJ2-1; unclear D gene. CDR3 length equals 13 residues. CDR1 MNHEY and CDR2 SMNVEV come from the germline V gene (reference sequence). V was clipped by 8 bases and J by 2 bases, with 10 bases between them. CDR3 coding DNA: TGTGCCAGCTGGCGAGACCCCTACAATGAGCAGTTCTTC. Residues: CASWRDPYNEQFF.

Here the CDR3 reads CASSVNPRLAGGNTGELFF. The CDR3, as DNA: TGTGCCAGCAGCGTAAACCCCCGGCTCGCGGGGGGGAACACCGGGGAGCTGTTTTTT. The rearrangement uses TRBV9 and TRBJ2-2, with TRBD2 matching over 8 bases. Germline V gene lookup returns CDR1 SGDLS and CDR2 YYNGEE. V dropped 1 base and J dropped 1; count of bases not matched to a gene: 12. The CDR3 length is 19 residues.

In its sample, this clonotype was seen many times. The V call is TRBV9, the J call TRBJ2-3, with D unclear. Deletions cut 0 bases from V and 0 bases from J, with 5 bases between. Germline values: CDR1 SGDLS, CDR2 YYNGEE. The CDR3 loop spans 14 amino acids. The CDR3 loop reads CASSVVGSTDTQYF. Written as DNA, the CDR3 is TGTGCCAGCAGCGTAGTCGGGAGCACAGATACGCAGTATTTT.

This clonotype was found many times. The gene calls are TRBV7-2 and TRBJ2-7; perhaps D is TRBD1 or TRBD2 (5 bases each). There are 14 residues in the CDR3. V was clipped by 1 base and J by 6 bases, with 13 bases between them. CDR1 and CDR2 from the germline V gene are SGHTA and FQGNSA. CDR3 residues: CASSLEGRHLEQYF. As DNA, the CDR3 is TGTGCCAGCAGCTTAGAGGGACGTCATCTCGAGCAGTACTTC. Variable domain in full (rest from reference TRBV7-2 and TRBJ2-7): GAGVSQSPSNKVTEKGKDVELRCDPISGHTALYWYRQSLGQGLEFLIYFQGNSAPDKSGLPSDRFSAERTGGSVSTLTIQRTQQEDSAVYLCASSLEGRHLEQYFGPGTRLTVT.